Each of the 19 T cell receptor beta chains below was sequenced from the same sample in a study of monozygotic twins with inflammatory bowel disease. TCRdb re-called the 5' RACE reads; every CDR3 protein appears as one record, without DNA. The sample data list about 160,000 distinct CDR3 sequences. The sample was blood. The receptor set was obtained from a human donor with ulcerative colitis or Crohn's disease, or a healthy co-twin of an affected twin (not recorded which).

The chain carries TRBV7-2 and TRBJ2-7; no DNA is available, so the TRBD2 call from TCRdb remains unchecked. CDR1 is SGHTA and CDR2 is FQGNSA in the germline V gene. This CDR3 has 15 residues. This chain's CDR3 is CASRFRTEESYEQYF.

The rearrangement joins TRBV11-3 to TRBJ2-7. This CDR3 has 12 residues. CDR1 is SGHNT and CDR2 is YENEEA in the germline V gene. CDR3 protein: CASSPRVNEQYF.

CDR3 protein: CASSLSLAGGESSYNEQFF. The chain links TRBV27 to TRBJ2-1; there is no DNA to check the TCRdb D call of TRBD2. The CDR3 consists of 19 residues. Germline CDR1 MNHEY, CDR2 SMNVEV (reference sequence).

The chain links TRBV11-1 to TRBJ1-2. CDR1 is SGHAT and CDR2 is FQDESV in the germline V gene (reference sequence). The CDR3 covers 14 residues. The CDR3 sequence is CASSLGVAEYGYTF.

The chain uses TRBV9 and TRBJ2-2; TCRdb outputs TRBD2, but without DNA this stays unchecked. Germline loops: CDR1 SGDLS, CDR2 YYNGEE. The CDR3 contains 15 residues. CDR3 loop: CASRQAGGNTGELFF.

The chain carries TRBV12-3 or TRBV12-4 and TRBJ1-1; lacking DNA, the TRBD1 call made by TCRdb goes unchecked. CDR3 length equals 17 residues. The CDR3 sequence: CASSPRTGHPMNTEAFF.

The chain couples TRBV4-3 to TRBJ2-7; absent DNA, TCRdb's TRBD1 call cannot be checked. CDR1 LGHNA and CDR2 YSLEER come from the germline V gene. This CDR3 is built from 17 residues. The CDR3 spells CASSQNHRVTSSGEQYF.

The V and J genes are TRBV25-1 and TRBJ2-7; the D call from TCRdb, TRBD1, cannot be confirmed without DNA. Germline V gene lookup returns CDR1 MGHDK and CDR2 SYGVNS. The CDR3 sequence is 15 residues long. CDR3 sequence: CASSAAVGGGGEQYF.

The genes are TRBV12-5 and TRBJ2-1; TCRdb calls TRBD1, which cannot be checked without DNA. Germline values: CDR1 LGHNT, CDR2 FRNRAP. The CDR3 contains 13 residues. This chain's CDR3 is CASGLSVRDEQFF.

The rearrangement links TRBV21-1 to TRBJ1-5; as DNA is missing, the TRBD1 call by TCRdb cannot be tested. TRBV21-1 is labeled a pseudogene. CDR3 size: 15 residues. The CDR3 sequence is CASSRLGGVGQPQHF.

The V and J genes are TRBV28 and TRBJ2-3; TCRdb names TRBD1, which stays unverified in the absence of DNA. Germline lookup yields CDR1 MDHEN and CDR2 SYDVKM. The CDR3 sequence is 15 residues long. The CDR3 sequence is CASSSIGQAEDTQYF.

J is TRBJ1-1 and V is TRBV20-1. This CDR3 is built from 12 residues. Germline V CDR1 and CDR2: DFQATT, SNEGSKA (reference sequence). This CDR3 is CSASGVETEAFF.

This rearrangement joins TRBV9 to TRBJ2-3; TCRdb selects TRBD1, and the lack of DNA leaves this call unchecked. Germline CDR1 and CDR2: SGDLS and YYNGEE. The CDR3 is 13 amino acids. CDR3 loop: CASSIVGADTQYF.

The CDR3 spells CASSLGAGTGGGGEQFF. This chain uses TRBV27 with TRBJ2-1; the D gene TCRdb calls, TRBD1, cannot be checked with no DNA. Germline V gives CDR1 MNHEY, CDR2 SMNVEV (reference sequence). The CDR3 is made up of 17 amino acids.

The rearrangement links TRBV20-1 to TRBJ1-4. The germline V gene has CDR1 DFQATT and CDR2 SNEGSKA (reference sequence). This CDR3 is built from 12 residues. This chain's CDR3 is CSAMRINEKLFF.

The rearrangement joins TRBV7-9 to TRBJ2-1; the TCRdb D gene call, TRBD2, has no DNA to confirm it. Germline V gene lookup returns CDR1 SEHNR and CDR2 FQNEAQ (reference sequence). The CDR3 sequence is 16 residues long. CDR3 region: CASSLEAASGRHEQFF.

The CDR3 reads CSARDRDTFSTDTQYF. This chain links TRBV20-1 with TRBJ2-3; the TRBD1 assignment by TCRdb is unverifiable without DNA. This CDR3 region has 16 residues. CDR1 and CDR2 from the germline V gene are DFQATT and SNEGSKA (reference sequence).

The chain uses TRBV6-1 and TRBJ1-2. Germline CDR1 and CDR2: MNHNS and SASEGT. This CDR3 has 17 residues. Here the CDR3 reads CASSEVRRWQLNYGYTF.

This sequence joins TRBV18 and TRBJ1-1; TCRdb's D call of TRBD1 is untestable without DNA. The CDR3 covers 16 residues. In germline, CDR1 is KGHSH, CDR2 LQKENI. The CDR3 here is CASSLGRGNMNTEAFF.